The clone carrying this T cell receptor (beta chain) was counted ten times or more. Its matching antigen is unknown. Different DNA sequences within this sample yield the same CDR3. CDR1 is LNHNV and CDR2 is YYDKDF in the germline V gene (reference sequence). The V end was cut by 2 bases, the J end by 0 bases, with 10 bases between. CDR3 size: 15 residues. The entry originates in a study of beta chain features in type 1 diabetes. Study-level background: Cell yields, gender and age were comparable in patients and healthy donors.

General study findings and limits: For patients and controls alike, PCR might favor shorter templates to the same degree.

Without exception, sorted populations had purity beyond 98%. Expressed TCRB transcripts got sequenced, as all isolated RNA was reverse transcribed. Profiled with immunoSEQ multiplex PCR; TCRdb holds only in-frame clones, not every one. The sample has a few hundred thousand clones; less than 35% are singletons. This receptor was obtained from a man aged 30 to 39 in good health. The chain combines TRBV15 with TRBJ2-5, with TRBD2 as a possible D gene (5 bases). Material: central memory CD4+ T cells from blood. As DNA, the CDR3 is TGTGCCACCAGCAGAATAAGCGGAAACCAAGAGACCCAGTACTTC. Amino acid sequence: CATSRISGNQETQYF.